The sequence of this TCR beta chain was determined in a study of spatial heterogeneity in lung cancer. Described time point: sample taken at primary tumor resection. Extraction of whole RNA from tumor, nontumor lung or frozen PBMC preceded unsorted sequencing. CDR3 length: 15 amino acids. V was clipped by 7 bases and J by 4 bases, with 19 bases between them. CDR1 SGHDT and CDR2 YYEEEE come from the germline V gene. TCR cDNA molecules each carried a unique molecular identifier. TCRdb used MiXCR to reprocess the 5' RACE reads, holding one entry per CDR3 protein. The sample carries roughly 82,000 distinct CDR3 sequences, about 12% recorded once.

Sequenced material: PBMCs, taken at surgery. The chain uses TRBV5-6 and TRBJ2-3; D is perhaps TRBD1 (5 bases). The clonotype comes from a male donor with early-stage non-small cell lung cancer. This CDR3 reads CASGSTGMEADTQYF. CDR3 DNA: TGTGCCAGCGGCTCCACAGGAATGGAAGCAGATACGCAGTATTTT.